The TCR beta chain described here comes from a study of lymphopenia after photon versus proton radiotherapy. CDR3 size: 11 residues. The V end was cut by 0 bases, the J end by 11 bases, with 9 bases between. CDR1 is SGHTS, CDR2 YDEGEE, per germline. The repertoire was sequenced with immunoSEQ multiplex PCR; TCRdb's copy has only in-frame clones and lacks some. The table shows 15,000 to 20,000 clones, with around 86% occurring only once. For this clone: Its antigen remains unknown.

The study, taken as a whole, reports: Relative stability marked proton patients; photon patients lost diversity and naive cells. Only patients who died were analyzed for survival; proton advantage is unproven. Larger post-nadir TCR diversity loss correlated inversely with survival in deceased patients.

The J gene is TRBJ2-7, the V gene TRBV5-8; maybe TRBD1 (6 bases). The origin of this receptor is a man aged 70-80 years with pancreatic cancer. The material was peripheral blood, obtained from a patient treated with proton-based radiotherapy. CDR3 residues: CASSLVAGEYF. In nucleotides, the CDR3 is TGTGCCAGCAGCTTGGTGGCAGGGGAGTACTTC.